A selection of T cell receptor beta chains follows, all from one sample in a study of blood T cell repertoires in COVID-19. Sequenced by immunoSEQ multiplex PCR; TCRdb stores in-frame clones only, minus some. Altogether some 110,000 clones are present, 80% to 90% being singletons, with the ten largest covering 3.5% to 5%. Sequencing was performed on peripheral blood. These receptors originate from a man aged 40-55 years with acute or convalescent COVID-19. Both conserved end residues are part of each CDR3.

v_gene,len,CDR3aa
TRBV30,16,CAWSARTGRLNTEAFF
TRBV27,14,CASSPRERNTEAFF
TRBV6-5,14,CASKVGEQNYEQYF
TRBV30,16,CAWSSLGLSGANVLTF
TRBV18,16,CASSATVPVSGNTIYF
TRBV6-5,11,CAASPGGGYTF
TRBV2,12,CASSYSEETQYF
TRBV12-3/TRBV12-4,13,CASVHGTGVGYTF
TRBV5-1,14,CASSVGAGNSPLHF
TRBV5-1,11,CASSLEETQYF
TRBV11-2,16,CASRDELAPGLRAVNF
TRBV3-1/TRBV3-2,18,CASSQDSSASGRYNEQFF
TRBV14,17,CASSQVSGPGAGNTIYF
TRBV12-3/TRBV12-4,12,CASSFDTGELFF
TRBV9,15,CASSVTAGAADTQYF
TRBV12-5,14,CASGLTSGDYEQYF
TRBV10-3,14,CAISESGRDYGYTF
TRBV5-1,14,CASSFGGNNHEQYF
TRBV27,16,CASSSEVLSGSSPLHF
TRBV5-8,16,CASSPSRDRGAYEQYF
TRBV10-3,13,CAISGQGDGGYTF
TRBV25-1,17,CATLGRASGISYNEQFF
TRBV14,12,CASSQAREKLFF
TRBV6-5,15,CASTGGGSGYNEQFF
TRBV6-2/TRBV6-3,14,CASSPGSSIYGYTF
TRBV11-2,14,CASSLRGTNYGYTF
TRBV11-3,12,CASSSHTNEQFF
TRBV5-1,17,CASSLASLAGSYNEQFF
TRBV18,14,CASSPSTGNTEAFF
TRBV9,15,CASSVRAGGSDTQYF
TRBV6-5,13,CASWGDSSYEQYF
TRBV5-8,12,CASSFLGQVFTF
TRBV19,14,CASSQQTGLGEQYF
TRBV6-1,14,CASSETGVLYGYTF
TRBV7-3,14,CASSLGLSTDTQYF
TRBV2,14,CASSEQTNNSPLHF
TRBV11-2,13,CASSLKTAYGYTF
TRBV9,15,CASSVDIGDGYGYTF
TRBV5-1,15,CASSHPGAGPYEQYF
TRBV7-9,16,CASSSQAGGGNQPQHF
TRBV5-4,15,CASSSRQGTGETQYF
TRBV5-1,17,CASSLGGTGGTGNTIYF
TRBV9,16,CASSVDKVGRRSEAFF
TRBV6-5,15,CASSPGTGYGNTIYF
TRBV7-8,12,CASSQVDYEQYF
TRBV24-1,14,CATSGPAANYGYTF
TRBV7-6,18,CASSLLPNGQGTYNEQFF
TRBV30,14,CAWSARQGSEKLFF
TRBV16,13,CASSQDQYSPQHF
TRBV4-1,18,CASSQASGQGLGFAEAFF
TRBV18,13,CASSPVRGEKLFF
TRBV18,15,CASSGSGGVNYEQYF
TRBV21-1,16,CASSKALGQPNTEAFF
TRBV6-1,14,CASSDRRGSTEAFF
TRBV11-2,14,CASSSSGRAHEQFF
TRBV3-1/TRBV3-2,14,CASSYHERANEQFF
TRBV12-5,15,CASGLVSEGSYEQYF
TRBV27,16,CASSFTGGWANEKLFF
TRBV7-9,13,CASSPGEYNEQFF